This TCR beta chain was retrieved from a study of cytomegalovirus exposure and HLA in healthy donors. The wider study: The study placed about 86% of its 398 genotyped donors in the Caucasian-associated ancestry cluster. Findings and caveats of the study: Available immune exposure information was restricted to CMV serostatus only.

A multiplex PCR was run with 60 Vbeta primers and 13 Jbeta primers. Data came from immunoSEQ multiplex PCR; TCRdb stores just in-frame clones and leaves some out. The sample contains more than 140,000 clones, around 80% of which appear only once. Details on this clone: The antigen is undetermined.

The germline CDR1 and CDR2 sequences are MNHEY and SVGAGI. There are 13 residues in the CDR3. Trimming took off 4 bases at V and 7 bases at J, with 14 bases between the two ends. At the time of sampling, donors were nominally healthy, though unrecorded immune exposures were likely. Sample: PBMCs. V gene TRBV6-5 combines with J gene TRBJ2-7; maybe TRBD2 (5 bases). The receptor's source is a man in his late teens or twenties in good health and CMV-seropositive. CDR3 loop: CASSWAGMGEQYF. The CDR3 nucleotides are TGTGCCAGCAGTTGGGCGGGTATGGGGGAGCAGTACTTC.